The 16 T cell receptor beta chains given below trace back to one sample, sequenced in a study of T cells in localized non-small cell lung cancer. The protocol was immunoSEQ multiplex PCR, while the TCRdb copy is restricted to in-frame clones and leaves out a portion. Of around 1,900 clones listed, roughly 29% are singletons. The sample here was normal lung tissue next to the tumor, taken before any cancer treatment. The receptors derive from a female donor at least 60 years old with stage I lung adenocarcinoma.

This chain joins TRBV19 and TRBJ2-2; TRBD1 agrees at 8 bases. V lost 7 bases, J lost 5 bases, and 9 bases stayed unmatched. CDR1 LNHDA and CDR2 SQIVND come from the germline V gene (reference sequence). The CDR3 spans 15 residues. DNA of the CDR3: TGTGCCAGTACCGATGCCAGGGGGCTGACCGGGGAGCTGTTTTTT. Its protein is CASTDARGLTGELFF.

The rearrangement uses TRBV25-1 and TRBJ2-2; 8 nucleotides line up with TRBD1. This CDR3 is built from 16 residues. Germline V gene data show CDR1 as MGHDK and CDR2 as SYGVNS. J gave up 4 bases and V 3 bases, and 7 bases lay outside the gene matches. CDR3 nucleotide sequence: TGTGCCAGCAGTGATCCTCGACAGGGGATCACCGGGGAGCTGTTTTTT. The encoded protein is CASSDPRQGITGELFF.

This clone was counted a few times. J is TRBJ2-6 and V is TRBV6-8; perhaps TRBD1 as D (6 bases). This CDR3 comprises 14 residues. V lost 6 bases and J lost 2, with 8 bases in between. Germline CDR1 and CDR2: MNHGY and SAAAGT. The CDR3 DNA follows: TGTGCCAGCAGGGGGGACACTGGGGCCAACGTCCTGACTTTC. Translation gives CASRGDTGANVLTF.

The V and J genes are TRBV5-1 and TRBJ2-3; D perhaps matches TRBD2 (5 bases). The ends were cut back, 3 bases at V and 2 bases at J, with 13 bases in the middle. This CDR3 has 15 residues. Germline V gene lookup returns CDR1 SGHRS and CDR2 YFSETQ. CDR3 DNA: TGCGCCAGCAGCTCTAGGACTGATCACACAGATACGCAGTATTTT. Amino acid sequence: CASSSRTDHTDTQYF. The whole variable domain, remainder taken from reference TRBV5-1 and TRBJ2-3, is KAGVTQTPRYLIKTRGQQVTLSCSPISGHRSVSWYQQTPGQGLQFLFEYFSETQRNKGNFPGRFSGRQFSNSRSEMNVSTLELGDSALYLCASSSRTDHTDTQYFGPGTRLTVL.

This chain links TRBV19 with TRBJ1-5; D is unclear. The CDR3 runs to 14 residues. Germline assignment: CDR1 LNHDA and CDR2 SQIVND (reference sequence). V lost 4 bases to trimming and J lost 3 bases, with 10 bases between them. CDR3 DNA: TGTGCCAGTAGTAATGAACGGCCCAATCAGCCCCAGCATTTT. Its translation is CASSNERPNQPQHF.

This clone was found a few times. This chain links TRBV4-1 with TRBJ2-3; 12 bases fit TRBD2. Germline-derived CDR1 and CDR2 are MGHRA and YSYEKL. Unmatched junction bases numbered 9, after V lost 0 bases and J lost 8 bases. This CDR3 is 17 amino acids long. This chain's CDR3 is CASSQEGGLAGSGTQYF. Here the CDR3 DNA reads TGCGCCAGCAGCCAAGAGGGGGGACTAGCGGGTTCAGGTACGCAGTATTTT.

This clone was picked up a small number of times. The gene calls are TRBV28 and TRBJ1-5; tentatively, D is TRBD1 (5 bases). V lost 6 bases, J lost 4 bases, and 25 bases lay in between. The CDR3 loop spans 18 amino acids. From germline, CDR1 is MDHEN and CDR2 SYDVKM. The CDR3 nucleotides are TGTGCCAGCAGCTCCTTAGACAGCTCCCTAGATGGGAATCAGCCCCAGCATTTT. Translation: CASSSLDSSLDGNQPQHF.

This sequence joins TRBV18 and TRBJ1-1; D remains unclear. Germline CDR1 reads KGHSH; CDR2 reads LQKENI. The CDR3 spans 15 residues. Between the trimmed V and J ends, which lost 3 bases and 5 bases, there was a span of 16 bases. As DNA, the CDR3 is TGTGCCAGCTCACCGCAACTTACTGGAACGACTGAAGCTTTCTTT. Translating gives CASSPQLTGTTEAFF. Filled out from reference TRBV18 and TRBJ1-1, the complete variable domain reads NAGVMQNPRHLVRRRGQEARLRCSPMKGHSHVYWYRQLPEEGLKFMVYLQKENIIDESGMPKERFSAEFPKEGPSILRIQQVVRGDSAAYFCASSPQLTGTTEAFFGQGTRLTVV.

The gene calls are TRBV29-1 and TRBJ2-3; TRBD1 or TRBD2 may be the D gene (5 bases each). Trimming removed 0 bases at V and 8 bases at J, with 18 bases between. CDR1 and CDR2 from the germline V gene are SQVTM and ANQGSEA. This CDR3 contains 15 residues. The CDR3 DNA sequence: TGCAGCGTTGAAGATCTTCGAGGGTCGAGGGGTACGCAGTATTTT. It encodes CSVEDLRGSRGTQYF.

By share, this clone ranks as medium-sized (0.01 to 0.1%). The gene calls are TRBV23-1 and TRBJ1-2, with D possibly TRBD1 on 5 matching bases. TRBV23-1 is an open reading frame, and its role is uncertain. The CDR3 covers 16 residues. Trimming shortened V by 6 bases and J by 3 bases, and 20 bases separated the two germline ends. The CDR3 DNA is TGCGCCAGCAGCCAAGGGTCCCCGGGGGGAGACTATGGCTACACCTTC. It yields the protein CASSQGSPGGDYGYTF.

This clone was counted between two and nine times. The J gene is TRBJ1-5, the V gene TRBV2, with D maybe TRBD1 (6 bases). Germline values: CDR1 SNHLY, CDR2 FYNNEI. This CDR3 comprises 15 residues. V lost 4 bases and J 4 bases, leaving 14 bases between the germline ends. CDR3 amino acids: CASSGRGARNQPQHF. The CDR3 DNA reads as TGTGCCAGCAGTGGGCGGGGGGCTCGTAATCAGCCCCAGCATTTT.

This clone was seen a handful of times. The chain couples TRBV11-3 to TRBJ2-1; 15 bases are a match to TRBD2. The CDR3 has 17 residues. V was pared by 5 bases and J by 4 bases, with 6 bases of the junction left unmatched. CDR1 SGHNT and CDR2 YENEEA come from the germline V gene. The CDR3 DNA reads as TGTGCCAGCAGCCCGGGACTAGCGGGGGGTTCGTACAATGAGCAGTTCTTC. It is translated as CASSPGLAGGSYNEQFF.

The chain recombines TRBV11-3 with TRBJ2-6; TRBD1 or TRBD2 may be the D gene (6 bases each). The V end was cut by 2 bases, the J end by 0 bases, with 14 bases between. This CDR3 is built from 18 residues. Per the germline V gene, CDR1 is SGHNT and CDR2 is YENEEA. The DNA of the CDR3 is TGTGCCAGCAGCTTACTTAGTGGGGGGCACTCTGGGGCCAACGTCCTGACTTTC. Amino acid sequence: CASSLLSGGHSGANVLTF.

This clone has a handful of counts. This sequence joins TRBV11-3 and TRBJ2-5; 7 bases are a match to TRBD1. This CDR3 has 15 amino acids. CDR1 SGHNT and CDR2 YENEEA come from the germline V gene. With V trimmed by 3 bases and J by 2 bases, 6 bases remained unmatched. CDR3 loop: CASSFRTGDQETQYF. CDR3 in DNA: TGTGCCAGCAGCTTCAGGACAGGAGATCAAGAGACCCAGTACTTC.

This clone was detected only a few times. The chain has TRBV6-8 and TRBJ1-1; 7 bases fit TRBD1. The germline V gene has CDR1 MNHGY and CDR2 SAAAGT. The length of the CDR3 is 18 residues. V was clipped by 2 bases and J by 2 bases; unmatched bases: 14. CDR3 protein: CASSYPSLLGQFNTEAFF. The CDR3 DNA reads TGTGCCAGCAGTTACCCCAGTCTACTGGGACAGTTCAACACTGAAGCTTTCTTT.

V and J are TRBV28 and TRBJ1-5, with D perhaps matching TRBD1 (6 bases). The ends were cut back, 1 base at V and 9 bases at J, with 19 bases in the middle. The CDR3 extends over 16 amino acids. Germline CDR1 is MDHEN and CDR2 is SYDVKM. Here the CDR3 DNA reads TGTGCCAGCAGTTTATCAGGGGACCTTTCCGTGATGCCCCAGCATTTT. It encodes CASSLSGDLSVMPQHF.